This T cell receptor (beta chain) was sequenced during a study of T cell responses to AZD1222 COVID-19 vaccine (dated by TCRdb to the early 2020s). About the full investigation: AZD1222 recipients with second doses at about 4 weeks or about 12 weeks were pooled, because spike-specific TCR depth and breadth did not differ between schedules. A total of 230 to 250 trial participants underwent TCR sequencing, of whom 200 to 220 received two doses of AZD1222 and about 26 received two doses of the MenACWY control vaccine. Enrollment into the trials was organized by age into subgroups of 18-55, 56-69 and 70-plus years, and those subgroups contained 148, 28 and 57 TCR-sequenced participants, respectively.

What the authors observed across the whole study: Participants were mostly white British and included more females than males, and it was suggested by the authors that clonal diversity may have been underestimated. A significant rise in spike-specific TCR breadth and depth was observed after two AZD1222 doses relative to day 0 and relative to MenACWY recipients. Epitopes outside the regions mutated in the B.1.351 and B.1.1.7 variants were reportedly recognized by nearly half of the unique spike-specific TCRs. The whole spike protein was spanned by vaccine-associated CD4 TCRs, and dominant responses were seen in regions 160-218 and 743-854. Conclusions about previously exposed vaccinees are limited because only five or six AZD1222 recipients were SARS-CoV-2 seropositive at baseline. The 56-69-year group was small, and its depth increase did not reach significance, likely because of low power. Because no day 14 peak-response samples were available, the repertoires could be characterized only after the peak T cell response.

A word on this clone: Its antigen specificity is not known. Germline and junction disagree at one end, which may indicate a read error.

CDR1 and CDR2, looked up from the germline V gene, are MGHRA and YSYEKL. The CDR3 numbers 15 residues from cysteine through phenylalanine. The only DNA kept is the CDR3, 45 bases in frame from the first base. The time point tag for this specimen amounts to: baseline before first vaccination. The vaccinee samples were drawn from two UK trials, COV001 and COV002, one of which was a single-blind randomized controlled phase 2/3 trial testing AZD1222 (ChAdOx1 nCoV-19) in healthy adults. For TCRbeta chain sequencing, PBMC samples were collected from trial participants at day 0 and at day 28 after the second dose. The CDR3 regions of human TCRbeta chains were analyzed by immunosequencing. The authors' analysis ran thus. Repertoire TCRs were matched against a reference library of SARS-CoV-2-specific TCRs generated with the MIRA antigen-specificity platform. Breadth was defined as the fraction of unique TCRs that were SARS-CoV-2-associated, and depth was defined as the fraction of total T cells that were SARS-CoV-2-associated. Using the MIRA data, every spike-specific TCR was mapped to the spike region that the TCR reacted to and assigned to either a CD4 or a CD8 class. Log10-transformed breadth and depth values were compared by one-way ANOVA with Sidak's multiple comparisons tests. Drawn from immuneACCESS, this table holds only the in-frame rearrangements with V and J called that TCRdb kept. Clones are partly lost; checked studies trace under half to an unresolved V gene and leave the rest unexplained. The V and J calls and clone size come from that table; D and trimming were worked out from the DNA. For this sample there are about 160,000 clones; roughly 93% appear just once. Clones ranked in the top ten supply around 0.9% of the sample.

This clonotype was sampled from an adult in good health. This chain is built from TRBV4-1 and TRBJ2-2; the junction holds 8 bases that match TRBD2. Sample: peripheral blood, taken on day 0 of AZD1222 vaccination. This receptor carries the CDR3 CASSQVRGGTGELFF. The DNA sequence is given as TGCGCCAGCAGTCAAGTTCGGGGGGGCACCGGGGAGCTGTTTTTT.